The rows below give T cell receptor beta chains drawn from one sample of a study of regulatory T cells in long-lasting Graves disease. TCRdb recomputed calls from the multiplex PCR reads with MiXCR, one row per CDR3 protein. The sample consists of roughly 380,000 distinct CDR3 sequences, approximately 16% of them appearing once. Another study also made use of these data, one on T cells in Graves' hyperthyroidism and ophthalmopathy.

This material consisted of peripheral blood mononuclear cells (PBMCs), taken at new diagnosis, from a patient treated with antithyroid drugs. Receptor source: a middle-aged man with Graves disease. Each CDR3 is given with its conserved first and last residue. The D gene is left open where the match is weak. Where a row states a size, it is once, few, many or the class of an expanded clone; other rows omit it.

CDR3 protein: CASRDGLNTEAFF; CDR3 DNA: TGTGCCAGTAGAGACGGCCTGAACACTGAAGCTTTCTTT; D gene: NA; J gene: TRBJ1-1; clone size: NA; V gene: TRBV19
CDR3 protein: CASSPGDRDTQYF; CDR3 DNA: TGCGCCAGCAGCCCCGGGGACAGGGATACGCAGTATTTT; D gene: TRBD1; J gene: TRBJ2-3; clone size: NA; V gene: TRBV5-1
CDR3 protein: CATSRDSSPLHF; CDR3 DNA: TGTGCCACCAGCAGAGATAGTTCACCCCTCCACTTT; D gene: NA; J gene: TRBJ1-6; clone size: many; V gene: TRBV15
CDR3 protein: CASSRPGEETQYF; CDR3 DNA: TGTGCCAGCAGTCGACCGGGGGAAGAGACCCAGTACTTC; D gene: NA; J gene: TRBJ2-5; clone size: many; V gene: TRBV7-9
CDR3 protein: CASSQDVLYLEGQPQHF; CDR3 DNA: TGCGCCAGCAGCCAAGATGTCCTCTACCTCGAGGGTCAGCCCCAGCATTTT; D gene: NA; J gene: TRBJ1-5; clone size: NA; V gene: TRBV4-3
CDR3 protein: CATSDGFSGGGTQYF; CDR3 DNA: TGTGCCACCAGTGATGGGTTTAGCGGGGGGGGTACGCAGTATTTT; D gene: TRBD2; J gene: TRBJ2-3; clone size: NA; V gene: TRBV24-1
CDR3 protein: CASSEQGVSDTEAFF; CDR3 DNA: TGTGCCAGCAGTGAGCAGGGGGTCTCGGACACTGAAGCTTTCTTT; D gene: TRBD1; J gene: TRBJ1-1; clone size: many; V gene: TRBV2
CDR3 protein: CASRTVGQGTPEAFF; CDR3 DNA: TGTGCCAGCAGAACCGTAGGACAGGGAACCCCTGAAGCTTTCTTT; D gene: TRBD1; J gene: TRBJ1-1; clone size: NA; V gene: TRBV19
CDR3 protein: CASSRGQGETEAFF; CDR3 DNA: TGTGCCAGCAGCCGGGGACAGGGCGAGACTGAAGCTTTCTTT; D gene: TRBD1; J gene: TRBJ1-1; clone size: NA; V gene: TRBV7-9
CDR3 protein: CASSFKILAGVATDTQYF; CDR3 DNA: TGTGCCAGCAGCTTCAAAATACTAGCGGGGGTCGCCACAGATACGCAGTATTTT; D gene: TRBD2; J gene: TRBJ2-3; clone size: NA; V gene: TRBV11-1
CDR3 protein: CASSYSNRVYNEQFF; CDR3 DNA: TGTGCCAGCAGTTACTCGAACAGAGTCTACAATGAGCAGTTCTTC; D gene: NA; J gene: TRBJ2-1; clone size: NA; V gene: TRBV6-5
CDR3 protein: CASRTQGRGNQPQHF; CDR3 DNA: TGTGCCAGCAGGACACAGGGGAGAGGCAATCAGCCCCAGCATTTT; D gene: TRBD1; J gene: TRBJ1-5; clone size: few; V gene: TRBV27
CDR3 protein: CASSSKPRGLSAFF; CDR3 DNA: TGCGCCAGCAGCTCGAAACCCAGGGGTTTGTCGGCTTTCTTT; D gene: NA; J gene: TRBJ1-1; clone size: many; V gene: TRBV5-1
CDR3 protein: CASRSRGSYEQYF; CDR3 DNA: TGTGCCAGCAGATCCAGGGGCTCCTACGAGCAGTACTTC; D gene: NA; J gene: TRBJ2-7; clone size: few; V gene: TRBV12-3/TRBV12-4
CDR3 protein: CASSLQGAYNTEAFF; CDR3 DNA: TGTGCCAGCAGCTTACAGGGCGCCTATAACACTGAAGCTTTCTTT; D gene: NA; J gene: TRBJ1-1; clone size: many; V gene: TRBV11-3
CDR3 protein: CASSLGAQGTYEQYF; CDR3 DNA: TGTGCCAGCAGCTTAGGGGCACAGGGGACCTACGAGCAGTACTTC; D gene: TRBD1; J gene: TRBJ2-7; clone size: NA; V gene: TRBV5-6
CDR3 protein: CASSQGPLNTGELFF; CDR3 DNA: TGCGCCAGCAGCCAGGGTCCTTTGAACACCGGGGAGCTGTTTTTT; D gene: NA; J gene: TRBJ2-2; clone size: NA; V gene: TRBV4-1
CDR3 protein: CASSSFRGVNTEAFF; CDR3 DNA: TGTGCCAGCAGCTCATTCAGGGGAGTGAACACTGAAGCTTTCTTT; D gene: NA; J gene: TRBJ1-1; clone size: NA; V gene: TRBV11-2
CDR3 protein: CASRDSYEQYF; CDR3 DNA: TGTGCCAGCAGGGACAGCTACGAGCAGTACTTC; D gene: NA; J gene: TRBJ2-7; clone size: many; V gene: TRBV28
CDR3 protein: CSARHQGKSEAFF; CDR3 DNA: TGCAGTGCTAGACACCAGGGGAAGTCTGAAGCTTTCTTT; D gene: NA; J gene: TRBJ1-1; clone size: many; V gene: TRBV20-1
CDR3 protein: CASSTARPHTQYF; CDR3 DNA: TGTGCCAGTAGTACCGCCCGTCCGCACACGCAGTATTTT; D gene: NA; J gene: TRBJ2-3; clone size: few; V gene: TRBV19
CDR3 protein: CASSPRTGVMNTEAFF; CDR3 DNA: TGTGCCAGCAGCCCCAGGACAGGGGTGATGAACACTGAAGCTTTCTTT; D gene: TRBD1; J gene: TRBJ1-1; clone size: many; V gene: TRBV3-1
CDR3 protein: CASSPRDREQYF; CDR3 DNA: TGTGCCAGCTCACCACGCGACCGAGAGCAGTACTTC; D gene: NA; J gene: TRBJ2-7; clone size: many; V gene: TRBV18
CDR3 protein: CASSQRQDEKLFF; CDR3 DNA: TGTGCCAGCAGCCAACGACAGGATGAAAAACTGTTTTTT; D gene: NA; J gene: TRBJ1-4; clone size: many; V gene: TRBV7-2
CDR3 protein: CASSPRSRPNIQKLFF; CDR3 DNA: TGTGCCAGCAGCCCTCGCTCCCGGCCCAATATACAAAAACTGTTTTTT; D gene: NA; J gene: TRBJ1-4; clone size: NA; V gene: TRBV7-8
CDR3 protein: CASSLVVSRAGGYEQYF; CDR3 DNA: TGTGCCAGCAGCTTAGTAGTCTCACGAGCGGGGGGATACGAGCAGTACTTC; D gene: TRBD2; J gene: TRBJ2-7; clone size: many; V gene: TRBV7-2
CDR3 protein: CASYPTVDSYEQYF; CDR3 DNA: TGCGCCAGCTACCCGACAGTGGACTCCTACGAGCAGTACTTC; D gene: NA; J gene: TRBJ2-7; clone size: NA; V gene: TRBV5-1
CDR3 protein: CASSERQFGTFYEQYF; CDR3 DNA: TGTGCCAGCAGTGAGAGACAGTTTGGGACCTTCTACGAGCAGTACTTC; D gene: NA; J gene: TRBJ2-7; clone size: NA; V gene: TRBV6-2/TRBV6-3
CDR3 protein: CASRRGLAGGNEQFF; CDR3 DNA: TGTGCCAGCAGACGGGGACTAGCGGGGGGCAATGAGCAGTTCTTC; D gene: TRBD2; J gene: TRBJ2-1; clone size: NA; V gene: TRBV12-3/TRBV12-4
CDR3 protein: CASSLARDSLKAFF; CDR3 DNA: TGTGCCAGCAGCTTAGCCAGGGACAGCCTAAAAGCTTTCTTT; D gene: TRBD1; J gene: TRBJ1-1; clone size: NA; V gene: TRBV7-9
CDR3 protein: CASSEGTGLRWPQHF; CDR3 DNA: TGTGCCAGCAGCGAGGGGACAGGGTTACGTTGGCCCCAGCATTTT; D gene: TRBD1; J gene: TRBJ1-5; clone size: NA; V gene: TRBV9
CDR3 protein: CASSSIRSEGPDNEQFF; CDR3 DNA: TGTGCCAGCAGTTCTATTCGGTCCGAGGGGCCGGACAATGAGCAGTTCTTC; D gene: NA; J gene: TRBJ2-1; clone size: many; V gene: TRBV28
CDR3 protein: CASSSVQDNQPQHF; CDR3 DNA: TGTGCCAGCTCATCGGTACAGGACAATCAGCCCCAGCATTTT; D gene: NA; J gene: TRBJ1-5; clone size: many; V gene: TRBV18
CDR3 protein: CSARDYTEETQYF; CDR3 DNA: TGCAGTGCTAGAGATTATACAGAAGAGACCCAGTACTTC; D gene: NA; J gene: TRBJ2-5; clone size: NA; V gene: TRBV20-1
CDR3 protein: CASSLDPHEQYF; CDR3 DNA: TGTGCCAGCAGCTTAGATCCCCACGAGCAGTACTTC; D gene: NA; J gene: TRBJ2-7; clone size: many; V gene: TRBV7-9
CDR3 protein: CASSLTGGQGQKRYF; CDR3 DNA: TGTGCCAGCTCCTTAACCGGGGGACAGGGCCAGAAGCGGTACTTC; D gene: TRBD1; J gene: TRBJ2-7; clone size: NA; V gene: TRBV11-1
CDR3 protein: CASSPKGGPSSYEQYF; CDR3 DNA: TGTGCCAGCTCACCAAAAGGTGGTCCGAGCTCCTACGAGCAGTACTTC; D gene: NA; J gene: TRBJ2-7; clone size: NA; V gene: TRBV18
CDR3 protein: CSVEDWAGDHAQYF; CDR3 DNA: TGCAGCGTTGAAGATTGGGCGGGGGATCACGCGCAGTATTTT; D gene: TRBD2; J gene: TRBJ2-3; clone size: many; V gene: TRBV29-1
CDR3 protein: CASSQDGVSGNTIYF; CDR3 DNA: TGCGCCAGCAGCCAAGATGGGGTTTCTGGAAACACCATATATTTT; D gene: NA; J gene: TRBJ1-3; clone size: NA; V gene: TRBV4-1
CDR3 protein: CASSPMGSGGNTGELFF; CDR3 DNA: TGTGCCAGCAGCCCCATGGGTAGCGGGGGGAACACCGGGGAGCTGTTTTTT; D gene: TRBD2; J gene: TRBJ2-2; clone size: NA; V gene: TRBV3-1
CDR3 protein: CASSLPGTGAVTGELFF; CDR3 DNA: TGTGCCAGCAGTTTACCCGGGACAGGGGCAGTAACCGGGGAGCTGTTTTTT; D gene: TRBD1; J gene: TRBJ2-2; clone size: many; V gene: TRBV12-3/TRBV12-4
CDR3 protein: CAISEERLPVDTQYF; CDR3 DNA: TGTGCCATCAGTGAAGAGCGCCTCCCCGTTGATACGCAGTATTTT; D gene: NA; J gene: TRBJ2-3; clone size: few; V gene: TRBV10-3
CDR3 protein: CSARVRPEQYF; CDR3 DNA: TGCAGTGCTAGAGTCCGGCCTGAGCAGTACTTC; D gene: NA; J gene: TRBJ2-7; clone size: few; V gene: TRBV20-1
CDR3 protein: CASSPTGQVDGYTF; CDR3 DNA: TGCGCCAGCAGCCCGACAGGGCAGGTCGATGGCTACACCTTC; D gene: TRBD1; J gene: TRBJ1-2; clone size: few; V gene: TRBV5-1
CDR3 protein: CASTLRGGNQPQHF; CDR3 DNA: TGTGCCAGCACCCTAAGAGGCGGCAATCAGCCCCAGCATTTT; D gene: NA; J gene: TRBJ1-5; clone size: many; V gene: TRBV7-2
CDR3 protein: CSARNPRQGRRDEQYF; CDR3 DNA: TGCAGTGCTAGAAATCCCCGACAGGGCCGACGGGACGAGCAGTACTTC; D gene: TRBD1; J gene: TRBJ2-7; clone size: many; V gene: TRBV20-1